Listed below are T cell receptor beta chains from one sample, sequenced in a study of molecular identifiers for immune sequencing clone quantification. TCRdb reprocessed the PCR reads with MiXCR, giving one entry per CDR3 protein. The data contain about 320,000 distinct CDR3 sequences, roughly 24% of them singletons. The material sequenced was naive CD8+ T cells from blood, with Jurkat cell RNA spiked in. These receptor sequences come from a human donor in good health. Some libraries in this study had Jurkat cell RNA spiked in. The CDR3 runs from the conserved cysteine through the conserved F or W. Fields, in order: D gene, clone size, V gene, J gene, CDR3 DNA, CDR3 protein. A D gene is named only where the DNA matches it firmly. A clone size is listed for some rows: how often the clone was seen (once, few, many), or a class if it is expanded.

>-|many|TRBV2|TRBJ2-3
TGTGCCAGCAGTGGTCTCGGGCGGCGCACAGATACGCAGTATTTT
CASSGLGRRTDTQYF
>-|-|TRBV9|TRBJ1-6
TGTGCCAGCACGCACGATGGGTCACCCCTCCACTTT
CASTHDGSPLHF
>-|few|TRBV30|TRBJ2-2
TGTGCCTGGAGTGTAATGATGAACACCGGGGAGCTGTTTTTT
CAWSVMMNTGELFF
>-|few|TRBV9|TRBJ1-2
TGTGCCAGCAGCGTAGATCGGGAGTCTCACTATGGCTACACCTTC
CASSVDRESHYGYTF
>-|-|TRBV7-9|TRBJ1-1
TGTGCCAGCAGCTTACAGACGGGCACTGAAGCTTTCTTT
CASSLQTGTEAFF
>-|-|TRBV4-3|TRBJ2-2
TGCGCCAGCAGCCAAGATTCTGTCCTAAACACCGGGGAGCTGTTTTTT
CASSQDSVLNTGELFF
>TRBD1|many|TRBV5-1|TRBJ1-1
TGCGCCAGCAGCCCGGGACAGGGACTGACTGAAGCTTTCTTT
CASSPGQGLTEAFF
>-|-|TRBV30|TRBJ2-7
TGTGCCTGGAGCCCCGATGGGGGGACCGAGCAGTACTTC
CAWSPDGGTEQYF
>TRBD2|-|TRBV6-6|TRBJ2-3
TGTGCCAGCAGCTATACACTAGCGGGAGGAGATACGCAGTATTTT
CASSYTLAGGDTQYF
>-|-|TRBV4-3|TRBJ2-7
TGCGCCAGCAGCCAAGACGGGGAAATAGCGCCATCCTACGAGCAGTACTTC
CASSQDGEIAPSYEQYF
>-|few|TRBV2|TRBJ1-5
TGTGCCAGCAGTACCGGGGGGGAGGTCCATCAGCCCCAGCATTTT
CASSTGGEVHQPQHF
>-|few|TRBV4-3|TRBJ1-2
TGCGCCAGCAGCCAAGATTTGCAGGTCTATGGCTACACCTTC
CASSQDLQVYGYTF
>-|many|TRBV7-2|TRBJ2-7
TGTGCCAGCAGCTTAGGGGGTCTCCCCGGGGAGCAGTACTTC
CASSLGGLPGEQYF
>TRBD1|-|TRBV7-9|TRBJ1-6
TGTGCCAGCAGCCCCCCCCAACAGGGGTATAATTCACCCCTCCACTTT
CASSPPQQGYNSPLHF
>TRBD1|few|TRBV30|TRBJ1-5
TGTGCCTGGCAACAGGGGGCTCTGAGCAATCAGCCCCAGCATTTT
CAWQQGALSNQPQHF
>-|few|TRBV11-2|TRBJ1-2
TGTGCCAGCAGCCTGGACGACCCTAACTATGGCTACACCTTC
CASSLDDPNYGYTF
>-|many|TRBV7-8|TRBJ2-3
TGTGCCAGCAGCTTCATGGTCCGTGGGGGGCCCACAGATACGCAGTATTTT
CASSFMVRGGPTDTQYF
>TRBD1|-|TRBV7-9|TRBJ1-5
TGTGCCAGCAGCCCAGGGGGCTTTGGTCAGCCCCAGCATTTT
CASSPGGFGQPQHF
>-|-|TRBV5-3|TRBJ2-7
TGTGCCAGCAGCTTGGCCCTCACAGGCGAGCAGTACTTC
CASSLALTGEQYF
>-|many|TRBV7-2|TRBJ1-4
TGTGCCAGCAGCCAAGCACCGTCAACTAATGAAAAACTGTTTTTT
CASSQAPSTNEKLFF
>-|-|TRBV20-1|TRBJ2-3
TGCAGTGCTAGGCCGGCAAGAGATACGCAGTATTTT
CSARPARDTQYF
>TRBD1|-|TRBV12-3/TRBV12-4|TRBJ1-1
TGTGCCAGCAGACTTAACTTGACAGGGAAGCGTAAAGCTTTCTTT
CASRLNLTGKRKAFF
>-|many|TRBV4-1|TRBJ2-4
TGCGCCAGCAGCCAAGTCTCCGGGGACAAAAACATTCAGTACTTC
CASSQVSGDKNIQYF
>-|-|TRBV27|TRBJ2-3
TGTGCCAGCAGTTCCCTCGGGGGTAGCATAGGCACAGATACGCAGTATTTT
CASSSLGGSIGTDTQYF
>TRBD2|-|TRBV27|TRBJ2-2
TGTGCCAGCACCTCCGGGCTAGCGGCGACCGGGGAGCTGTTTTTT
CASTSGLAATGELFF
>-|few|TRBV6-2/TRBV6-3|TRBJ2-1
TGTGCCAGCAGTTACTTGGCAGTCTACAATGAGCAGTTCTTC
CASSYLAVYNEQFF
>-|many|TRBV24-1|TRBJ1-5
TGTGCCACCAGTGACTGGGGGTCGGCTCAGCCCCAGCATTTT
CATSDWGSAQPQHF
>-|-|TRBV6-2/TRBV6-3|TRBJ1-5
TGTGCCAGCAGTACCCTTTTTAGCAATCAGCCCCAGCATTTT
CASSTLFSNQPQHF
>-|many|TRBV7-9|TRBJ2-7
TGTGCCAGCAGCTTAGTAGGACGGGGTTACGAGCAGTACTTC
CASSLVGRGYEQYF